This T cell receptor beta chain emerged from a study of T cell responses to AZD1222 COVID-19 vaccine. General study findings and limits: White British ancestry dominated among donors, who included more females, and clonal diversity was possibly underestimated. Two AZD1222 doses significantly raised spike-specific TCR breadth and depth over controls. At study baseline, merely a handful of AZD1222 recipients were seropositive.

Profiled with immunoSEQ multiplex PCR; TCRdb holds only in-frame clones, not every one. Here the sample spans 150,000 to 250,000 clones, under 95% being singletons. In regard to this clone: Its matching antigen is unknown.

Timing groups of about 4 and about 12 weeks for second doses were pooled. This TCR was recovered from an adult who received the AZD1222 COVID-19 vaccine. The material sequenced was peripheral blood, taken 28 days after the second AZD1222 dose.

As DNA, the CDR3 is TGTGCCAGCAGCTTGGGGGACGGCCCGGCAGATACGCAGTATTTT. Encoded protein: CASSLGDGPADTQYF. The V gene is TRBV7-3, the J gene TRBJ2-3; D possibly uses TRBD1 or TRBD2 (5 bases each). The germline CDR1 and CDR2 sequences are SGHTA and FQGTGA. The CDR3 length is 15 residues. Trimming took 3 bases from V and 4 from J, leaving 14 bases between them.